The 4 T cell receptor beta chains below were found in one sample sequenced in a study of blood T cell repertoires in COVID-19. Repertoires were generated with immunoSEQ multiplex PCR, while TCRdb's copy carries only in-frame clones and drops some. The table shows 250,000 to 350,000 clones, with around 87% occurring only once. Sequencing was performed on PBMCs or T cells enriched from blood (not recorded which). The receptor set was obtained from a woman between 18 and 29 years old with acute COVID-19.

The V call is TRBV7-9, the J call TRBJ1-3, with TRBD1 identical over 10 bases. V lost 1 base to trimming and J lost 4 bases; unmatched junction nucleotides: 4. Germline-derived CDR1 and CDR2 are SEHNR and FQNEAQ (reference sequence). The CDR3 extends over 16 amino acids. CDR3 residues: CASSLEGQGTGNTIYF. The CDR3 DNA reads as TGTGCCAGCAGCTTAGAGGGACAGGGGACCGGAAACACCATATATTTT.

This chain joins TRBV4-2 and TRBJ2-1; D possibly corresponds to TRBD2 (5 bases). Germline values: CDR1 LGHNA, CDR2 YNFKEQ. V lost 0 bases and J lost 9, with 15 bases in between. CDR3 length: 15 amino acids. The CDR3 loop reads CASSQEPKRTGEQFF. The CDR3 DNA follows: TGTGCCAGCAGCCAAGAACCTAAGCGGACTGGTGAGCAGTTCTTC.

The chain recombines TRBV7-3 with TRBJ2-7, with D perhaps TRBD1 (5 bases). The CDR3 has 13 amino acids. Trimming shortened V by 3 bases and J by 6 bases, and 12 bases separated the two germline ends. Germline CDR1 is SGHTA and CDR2 is FQGTGA. The CDR3 sequence is CASSLGQGPEQYF. The CDR3, as DNA: TGTGCCAGCAGCTTGGGGCAGGGCCCCGAGCAGTACTTC.

Only one count was recorded for this clone. The chain uses TRBV28 and TRBJ1-2, with TRBD1 as a possible D gene (5 bases). CDR1 is MDHEN, CDR2 SYDVKM, per germline. With 2 bases removed from V and 5 bases from J, the gap between germline ends came to 12 bases. CDR3 length: 14 residues. DNA of the CDR3: TGTGCCAGCAGTTTAGGGGGGTCCCAATATGGCTACACCTTC. This gives the protein CASSLGGSQYGYTF.